Only a few counts were recorded for the clone carrying this T cell receptor (beta chain). Antigen unknown. In the PCR, 60 Vbeta and 13 Jbeta primers were used. This table comes from immunoSEQ multiplex PCR, and its TCRdb copy is limited to in-frame clones, with some not included. The data hold just under 250,000 clones, with 82% observed a single time. The sample belongs to a study of cytomegalovirus exposure and HLA in healthy donors. The J segment lost 4 bases and the V segment lost 2 bases, leaving 8 bases of the junction unmatched. Per germline, CDR1 MGHRA and CDR2 YSYEKL. CDR3 size: 16 residues. The study's findings and limits: Most observed TCR sequences were rare, whereas some public TCRs were detected in many donors.

The sample comprised PBMCs. This clonotype was sampled from a woman in her 40s in good health and CMV-seropositive. The chain couples TRBV4-1 to TRBJ1-2; 9 nucleotides align to TRBD1. The CDR3 DNA sequence: TGCGCCAGCAGCCAACCAACAGGGGGCGCGCTCTATGGCTACACCTTC. It codes for CASSQPTGGALYGYTF.